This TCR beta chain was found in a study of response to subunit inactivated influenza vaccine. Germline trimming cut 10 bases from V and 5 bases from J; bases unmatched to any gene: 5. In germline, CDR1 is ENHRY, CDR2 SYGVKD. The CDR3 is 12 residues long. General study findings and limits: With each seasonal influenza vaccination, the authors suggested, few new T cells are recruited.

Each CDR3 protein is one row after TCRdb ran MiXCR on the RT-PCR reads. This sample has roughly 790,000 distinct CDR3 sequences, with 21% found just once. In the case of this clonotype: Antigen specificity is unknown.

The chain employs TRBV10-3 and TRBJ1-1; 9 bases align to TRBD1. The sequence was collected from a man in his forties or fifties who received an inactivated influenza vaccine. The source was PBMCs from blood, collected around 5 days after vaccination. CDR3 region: CANGQGSTEAFF. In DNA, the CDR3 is TGTGCCAACGGACAGGGGTCGACTGAAGCTTTCTTT.